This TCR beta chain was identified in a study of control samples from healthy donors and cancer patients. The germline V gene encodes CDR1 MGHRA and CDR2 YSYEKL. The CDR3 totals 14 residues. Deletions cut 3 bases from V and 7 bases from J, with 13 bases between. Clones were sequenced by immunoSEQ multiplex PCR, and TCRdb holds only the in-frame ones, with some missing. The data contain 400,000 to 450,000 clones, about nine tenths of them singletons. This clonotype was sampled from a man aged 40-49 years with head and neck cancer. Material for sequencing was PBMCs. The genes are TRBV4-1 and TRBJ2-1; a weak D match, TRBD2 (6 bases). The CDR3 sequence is CASSQDLARNEQFF. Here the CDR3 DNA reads TGCGCCAGCAGCCAGGACCTAGCGAGGAATGAGCAGTTCTTC.